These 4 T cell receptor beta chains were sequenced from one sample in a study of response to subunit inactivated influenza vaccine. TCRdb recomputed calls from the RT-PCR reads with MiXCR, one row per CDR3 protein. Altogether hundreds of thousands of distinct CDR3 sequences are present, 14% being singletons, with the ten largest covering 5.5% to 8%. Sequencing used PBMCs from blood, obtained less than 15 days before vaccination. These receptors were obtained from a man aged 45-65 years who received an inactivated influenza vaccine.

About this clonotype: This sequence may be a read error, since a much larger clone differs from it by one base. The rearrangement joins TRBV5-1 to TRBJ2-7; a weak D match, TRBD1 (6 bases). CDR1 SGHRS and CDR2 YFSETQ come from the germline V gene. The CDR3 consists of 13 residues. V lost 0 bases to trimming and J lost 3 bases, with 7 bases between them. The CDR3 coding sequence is TGCGCCAGCAGCTTGGACAGGGACTACGAGCAGTACTTC. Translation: CASSLDRDYEQYF.

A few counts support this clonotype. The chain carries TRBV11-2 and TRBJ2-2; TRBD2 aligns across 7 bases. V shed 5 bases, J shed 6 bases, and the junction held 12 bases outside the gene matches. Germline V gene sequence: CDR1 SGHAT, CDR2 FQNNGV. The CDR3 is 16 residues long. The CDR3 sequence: CASSPIRGRAAGELFF. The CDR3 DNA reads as TGTGCCAGCAGCCCCATCCGCGGGAGAGCCGCCGGGGAGCTGTTTTTT.

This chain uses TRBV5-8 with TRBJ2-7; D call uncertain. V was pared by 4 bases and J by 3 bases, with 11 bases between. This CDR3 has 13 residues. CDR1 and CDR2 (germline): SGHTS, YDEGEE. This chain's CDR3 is CASSHPWSYEQYF. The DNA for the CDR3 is TGTGCCAGCAGCCACCCCTGGAGCTACGAGCAGTACTTC.

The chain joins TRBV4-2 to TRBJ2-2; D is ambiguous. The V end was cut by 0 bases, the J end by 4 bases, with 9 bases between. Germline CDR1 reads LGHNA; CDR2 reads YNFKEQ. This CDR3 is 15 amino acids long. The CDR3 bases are TGTGCCAGCAGCCAAGAAGGCCTACTCACCGGGGAGCTGTTTTTT. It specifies CASSQEGLLTGELFF.